Listed here is a single T cell receptor beta chain. Trimming took 4 bases from V and 0 from J, leaving 10 bases between them. The germline V gene has CDR1 SNHLY and CDR2 FYNNEI. CDR3 length: 15 residues. Seattle patients were enrolled while actively infected and followed longitudinally. In the authors' methods: Using reference gene primer amplification, nucleated cell counts were estimated. The repertoire was sequenced with immunoSEQ multiplex PCR; TCRdb's copy has only in-frame clones and lacks some. V, J and clone size are those of that table, while D and trimming were read from the DNA. This table has approximately 400,000 clones, approximately 90% appearing once. This sample is drawn from a study of blood T cell repertoires in COVID-19. Study details: Samples taken during acute and convalescent COVID-19 were collected in the United States, Italy and Spain.

The chain joins TRBV2 to TRBJ1-3; D unclear. Sequencing was carried out using peripheral blood. This receptor was obtained from a woman aged 50 to 60 with COVID-19, enrolled during active disease. CDR3 bases: TGTGCCAGCAGTGCCACCAGGTCCTCTGGAAACACCATATATTTT. Residues: CASSATRSSGNTIYF.